Listed here are 7 T cell receptor beta chains from one sample, sequenced in a study of sequential checkpoint blockade in melanoma. The table came from immunoSEQ multiplex PCR; TCRdb's copy has only in-frame clones and leaves some out. The table records a few thousand clones, approximately 51% of them present only once. Stated treatment: randomized to nivolumab then ipilimumab (arm A) or the reverse (arm B). This material consisted of CD8+ T cells sorted from blood (inferred from file names), taken from a patient given nivolumab and ipilimumab in sequence. The receptors come from a human donor with melanoma.

The CDR3 bases are TGTGCCAGCTCACCCCGGGACAGCTCCTACGAGCAGTACTTC. Its translation is CASSPRDSSYEQYF. The chain has TRBV18 and TRBJ2-5; 7 nucleotides align to TRBD1. The J call may be wrong; the DNA end is better matched by TRBJ2-7. Germline values: CDR1 KGHSH, CDR2 LQKENI. The CDR3 extends over 14 amino acids.

This chain links TRBV28 with TRBJ2-7; 10 bases are shared with TRBD2. Germline lookup yields CDR1 MDHEN and CDR2 SYDVKM. With V trimmed by 3 bases and J by 5 bases, 4 bases remained unmatched. This CDR3 has 14 residues. As DNA, the CDR3 is TGTGCCAGCAGTTTTGGTCTAGCGGGAGACGAGCAGTACTTC. Translating it yields CASSFGLAGDEQYF.

This clone turned up a few times. The gene calls are TRBV10-3 and TRBJ2-7, with 14 bases identical to TRBD2. The J segment lost 2 bases and the V segment lost 0 bases, leaving 9 bases of the junction unmatched. The germline CDR1 and CDR2 sequences are ENHRY and SYGVKD. CDR3 length: 19 amino acids. The CDR3 nucleotides are TGTGCCATCAGTGAGTCTAAGACTAGCGGGAGGGAACGAACCTACGAGCAGTACTTC. Its protein is CAISESKTSGRERTYEQYF.

This clone has a handful of counts. This sequence joins TRBV6-6 and TRBJ2-7; tentatively, D is TRBD2 (6 bases). The V end was cut by 6 bases, the J end by 6 bases, with 12 bases between. Germline V CDR1 and CDR2: MNHNY, SVGAGI (reference sequence). CDR3 size: 12 residues. CDR3 sequence: CASRKLALEQYF. CDR3 DNA: TGTGCCAGCAGAAAGCTAGCGCTCGAGCAGTACTTC.

This clone was counted once. The chain is built from TRBV9 and TRBJ1-2, with TRBD1 identical over 8 bases. Germline lookup yields CDR1 SGDLS and CDR2 YYNGEE. CDR3 length: 19 amino acids. With 3 bases clipped from V and 3 bases from J, the junction kept 19 bases outside the gene matches. The CDR3: CASSDNFDRTGSFYYGYTF. Here the CDR3 DNA reads TGTGCCAGCAGCGATAACTTCGATCGGACAGGGTCTTTCTACTATGGCTACACCTTC. Supplemented by reference TRBV9 and TRBJ1-2, the full variable domain reads DSGVTQTPKHLITATGQRVTLRCSPRSGDLSVYWYQQSLDQGLQFLIQYYNGEERAKGNILERFSAQQFPDLHSELNLSSLELGDSALYFCASSDNFDRTGSFYYGYTFGSGTRLTVV.

V is TRBV5-3 and J is TRBJ1-4; a possible D gene is TRBD1 (6 bases). TRBV5-3 is reported as an ORF; its role is uncertain. The CDR3 runs 12 residues. The CDR3 DNA is TGTGCTAAGATACAGGGTAGTGAAAAACTGTTTTTT. Protein product: CAKIQGSEKLFF.

The V call is TRBV4-3, the J call TRBJ1-5, with 8 bases fitting TRBD1. V shed 0 bases, J shed 4 bases, and the junction held 2 bases outside the gene matches. Germline lookup yields CDR1 LGHNA and CDR2 YSLEER. The CDR3 spans 15 residues. This chain's CDR3 is CASSQDRGLNQPQHF. The DNA of the CDR3 is TGCGCCAGCAGCCAAGACAGGGGGCTTAATCAGCCCCAGCATTTT.